The T cell receptor (beta chain) described here comes from a study of identical twins. Notes on the study in general: Invariant populations such as MAIT and iNKT cells could partly muddle zero-insertion analyses. Models came in too low on out-of-frame TCR alpha sharing in monozygotic twins. Weaker excess twin sharing was observed in beta out-of-frame sequences.

This clonotype appeared a few times. As yet, its antigen is unknown. This CDR3 contains 12 residues. V lost 4 bases, J lost 11 bases, and 15 bases lay in between. Germline V gene lookup returns CDR1 SQVTM and CDR2 ANQGSEA. With template switching, a universal primer site was added, and the cDNA carried unique molecular identifiers. TCRdb fed the 5' RACE reads into MiXCR, producing one record per CDR3 protein. The sample has about 920,000 distinct CDR3 sequences, 9% to 15% seen once. The same specimen was also included in a second study, on yellow fever vaccine responses in identical twins.

Sample: PBMCs. The chain has TRBV29-1 and TRBJ1-5; D gene uncertain. The TCR sequence derives from a woman aged 18-29 years in good health. In nucleotides, the CDR3 is TGCAGCGTTGGAAGTTTGAAGGGCGCCCAGCATTTT. Its protein product is CSVGSLKGAQHF.